Each of the 6 T cell receptor beta chains below was sequenced from the same sample in a study of cytomegalovirus exposure and HLA in healthy donors. The PCR had 60 Vbeta and 13 Jbeta primers. This table comes from immunoSEQ multiplex PCR, and its TCRdb copy is limited to in-frame clones, with some not included. The table lists about 140,000 clones, approximately 80% of them singletons, with around 2.5% in the top ten. Sequences were obtained from PBMCs. The receptors were sampled from a middle-aged man in good health and CMV-seronegative.

The V call is TRBV5-4, the J call TRBJ1-4, with 7 bases matching TRBD1. This CDR3 spans 14 amino acids. CDR1 and CDR2 (germline): SGHNT, YYREEE (reference sequence). Germline trimming cut 6 bases from V and 6 bases from J; bases unmatched to any gene: 8. This chain's CDR3 is CASTADRFDEKLFF. As DNA, the CDR3 is TGTGCCAGCACTGCGGACAGGTTCGATGAAAAACTGTTTTTT.

The CDR3 DNA sequence: TGTGCCAGCAGTTACAGGGGTGCAGACAAATACACTGAAGCTTTCTTT. It yields the protein CASSYRGADKYTEAFF. This chain connects TRBV6-5 to TRBJ1-1; D may be TRBD1 (5 bases). V lost 2 bases and J 3 bases, leaving 16 bases between the germline ends. Germline-derived CDR1 and CDR2 are MNHEY and SVGAGI. The CDR3 extends over 16 amino acids.

The chain has TRBV5-1 and TRBJ1-4, with unresolved D. CDR1 is SGHRS, CDR2 YFSETQ, per germline. The CDR3 sequence is 14 residues long. Deletions cut 4 bases from V and 8 bases from J, with 15 bases between. The CDR3 here is CASSRGQSGEKLFF. CDR3 in DNA: TGCGCCAGCAGCCGGGGTCAATCCGGAGAAAAACTGTTTTTT.

The V and J genes are TRBV6-1 and TRBJ1-3, with D possibly being TRBD1 (6 bases). The ends were cut back, 6 bases at V and 2 bases at J, with 11 bases in the middle. The germline gives CDR1 MNHNS, CDR2 SASEGT. This CDR3 region has 14 residues. This CDR3 reads CASRKQGAGNTIYF. The CDR3 DNA follows: TGTGCCAGCAGGAAACAGGGCGCTGGAAACACCATATATTTT.

V and J are TRBV7-8 and TRBJ1-2; possibly TRBD1 for D (6 bases). V was clipped by 0 bases and J by 7 bases, with 18 bases between them. Looked up from germline, CDR1 is SGHVS and CDR2 is FQNEAQ. CDR3 length: 16 residues. CDR3 nucleotide sequence: TGTGCCAGCAGCTTAGCTAGGACAGTCGGGGCTACTGGCTACACCTTC. Protein product: CASSLARTVGATGYTF. Combining the CDR3 with reference TRBV7-8 and TRBJ1-2 gives the whole variable domain GAGVSQSPRYKVAKRGQDVALRCDPISGHVSLFWYQQALGQGPEFLTYFQNEAQLDKSGLPSDRFFAERPEGSVSTLKIQRTQQEDSAVYLCASSLARTVGATGYTFGSGTRLTVV.

The chain employs TRBV30 and TRBJ1-2; 7 bases map to TRBD1. V was clipped by 2 bases and J by 6 bases; unmatched bases: 6. The V gene's germline CDR1 is GTSNPN and CDR2 SVGIG (reference sequence). This CDR3 region has 13 residues. CDR3 coding DNA: TGTGCCTGGAGTTCCCCAGACAGGGATGGCTACACCTTC. It translates to CAWSSPDRDGYTF.